This T cell receptor beta chain derives from a study of read filtering for tumor transcriptome and immune sequencing. As for the study in general: IR-seq gave about 3.5 to 10.27 million TCR reads per sample; RNA-seq gave about 75 to 1,300. Study-level results: Without single-read clonotypes, shared clonotype proportions correlated more between IR-seq and RNA-seq. RNA-seq captured clonotypes less deeply and reliably than IR-seq.

Notes on this clonotype: Its specificity is not known.

From about 400 ng of RNA, a library with molecular barcoded alpha/delta and beta/gamma adaptors was made. Via MiXCR, TCRdb re-called the reads, giving one row per CDR3 protein. The sample comprises over 45,000 distinct CDR3 sequences, 20% to 25% of which are singletons, and 17% rests with the top ten. CDR1 is LGHDT and CDR2 is YNNKEL in the germline V gene (reference sequence). The CDR3 totals 15 residues. V shed 0 bases and J shed 5 bases, with 11 bases lying between them. Sequencing input: a population of CD138-negative cells sorted from bone marrow. The genes are TRBV3-1 and TRBJ2-1, with D possibly matching TRBD1 (7 bases). This TCR came from a donor over 35 with multiple myeloma. CDR3 in amino acids: CASSQEAGGHNEQFF. The CDR3 DNA reads as TGTGCCAGCAGCCAAGAGGCAGGGGGGCACAATGAGCAGTTCTTC.